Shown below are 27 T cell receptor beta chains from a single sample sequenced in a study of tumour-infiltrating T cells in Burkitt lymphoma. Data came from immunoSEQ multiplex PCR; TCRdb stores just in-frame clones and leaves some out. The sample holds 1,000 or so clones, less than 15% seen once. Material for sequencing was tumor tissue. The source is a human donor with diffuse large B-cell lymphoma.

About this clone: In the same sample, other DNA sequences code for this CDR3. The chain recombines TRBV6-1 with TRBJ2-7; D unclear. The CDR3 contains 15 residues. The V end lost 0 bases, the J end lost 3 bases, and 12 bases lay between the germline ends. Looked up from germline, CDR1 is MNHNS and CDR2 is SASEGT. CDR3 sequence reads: CASSEAAGAFYEQYF. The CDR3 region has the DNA TGTGCCAGCAGTGAAGCAGCAGGAGCCTTCTACGAGCAGTACTTC.

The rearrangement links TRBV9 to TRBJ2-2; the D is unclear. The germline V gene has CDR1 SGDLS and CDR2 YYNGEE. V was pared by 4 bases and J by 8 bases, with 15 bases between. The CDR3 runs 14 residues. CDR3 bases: TGTGCCAGCAGCCCGAGGCCCGCCGGGGGGGAGCTGTTTTTT. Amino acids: CASSPRPAGGELFF.

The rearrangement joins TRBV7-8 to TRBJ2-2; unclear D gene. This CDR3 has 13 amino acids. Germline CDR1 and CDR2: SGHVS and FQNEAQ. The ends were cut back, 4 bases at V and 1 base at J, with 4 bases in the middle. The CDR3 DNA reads TGTGCCAGCAGCTCCAAGAACACCGGGGAGCTGTTTTTT. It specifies CASSSKNTGELFF.

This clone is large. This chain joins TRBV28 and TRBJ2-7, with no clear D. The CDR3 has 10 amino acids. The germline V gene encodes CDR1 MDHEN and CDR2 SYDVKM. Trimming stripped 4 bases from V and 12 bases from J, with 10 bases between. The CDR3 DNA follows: TGTGCCAGCAGTTATGACACAGTGTACTTC. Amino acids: CASSYDTVYF.

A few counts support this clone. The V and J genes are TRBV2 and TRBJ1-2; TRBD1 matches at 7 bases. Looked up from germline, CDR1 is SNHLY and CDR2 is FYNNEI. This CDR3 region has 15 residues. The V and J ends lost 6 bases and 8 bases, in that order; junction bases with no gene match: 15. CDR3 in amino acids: CASRASTGRLGGYTF. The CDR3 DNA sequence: TGTGCCAGCAGGGCGTCGACAGGGAGGTTAGGGGGCTACACCTTC.

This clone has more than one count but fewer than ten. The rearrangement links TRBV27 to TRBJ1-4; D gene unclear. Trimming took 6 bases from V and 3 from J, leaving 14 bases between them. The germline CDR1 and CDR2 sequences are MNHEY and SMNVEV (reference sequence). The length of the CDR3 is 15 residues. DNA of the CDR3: TGTGCCAGCAGCGTAGATCTCCGGGCTAATGAAAAACTGTTTTTT. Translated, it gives CASSVDLRANEKLFF.

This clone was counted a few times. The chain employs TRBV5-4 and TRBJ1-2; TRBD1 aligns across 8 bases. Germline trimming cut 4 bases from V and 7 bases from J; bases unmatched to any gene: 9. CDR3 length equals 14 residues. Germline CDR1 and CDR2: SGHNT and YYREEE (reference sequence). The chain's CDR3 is CASSPGQGGGGYTF. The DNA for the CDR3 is TGTGCCAGCAGCCCCGGACAGGGTGGAGGTGGCTACACCTTC.

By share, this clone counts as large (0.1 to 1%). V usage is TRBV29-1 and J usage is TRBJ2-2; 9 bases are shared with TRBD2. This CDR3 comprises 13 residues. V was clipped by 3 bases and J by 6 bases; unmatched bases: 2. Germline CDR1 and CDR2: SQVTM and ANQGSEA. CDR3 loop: CSVEVAGAGELFF. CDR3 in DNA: TGCAGCGTTGAGGTAGCGGGGGCCGGGGAGCTGTTTTTT.

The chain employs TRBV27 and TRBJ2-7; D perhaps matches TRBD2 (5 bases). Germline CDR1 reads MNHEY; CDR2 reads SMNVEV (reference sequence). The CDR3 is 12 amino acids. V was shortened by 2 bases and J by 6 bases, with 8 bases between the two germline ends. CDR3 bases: TGTGCCAGCAGTTTAATTCGGGGCGAGCAGTACTTC. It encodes CASSLIRGEQYF.

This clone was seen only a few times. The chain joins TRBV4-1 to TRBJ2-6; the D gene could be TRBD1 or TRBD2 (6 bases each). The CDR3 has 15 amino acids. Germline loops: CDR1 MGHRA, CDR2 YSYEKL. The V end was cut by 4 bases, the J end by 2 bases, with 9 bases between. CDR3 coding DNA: TGCGCCAGCAGCCTTAGGGGGGCTGGGGCCAACGTCCTGACTTTC. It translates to CASSLRGAGANVLTF.

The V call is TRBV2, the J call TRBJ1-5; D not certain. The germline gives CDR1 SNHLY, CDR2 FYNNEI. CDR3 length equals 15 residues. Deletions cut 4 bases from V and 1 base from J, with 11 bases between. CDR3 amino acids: CASSAEGMSNQPQHF. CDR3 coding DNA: TGTGCCAGCAGTGCGGAGGGCATGAGCAATCAGCCCCAGCATTTT.

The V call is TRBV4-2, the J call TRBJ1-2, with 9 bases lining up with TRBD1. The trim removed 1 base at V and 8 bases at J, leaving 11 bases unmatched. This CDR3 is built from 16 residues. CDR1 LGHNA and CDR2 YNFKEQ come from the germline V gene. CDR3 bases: TGTGCCAGCAGCCAAGTGATGGGGGACAGGGCTCGGGGCTACACCTTC. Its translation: CASSQVMGDRARGYTF.

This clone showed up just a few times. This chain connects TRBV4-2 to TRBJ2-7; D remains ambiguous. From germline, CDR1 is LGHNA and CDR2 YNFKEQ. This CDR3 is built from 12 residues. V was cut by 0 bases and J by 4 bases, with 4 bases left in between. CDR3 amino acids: CASSQDRYEQYF. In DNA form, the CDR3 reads TGTGCCAGCAGCCAAGATCGTTACGAGCAGTACTTC.

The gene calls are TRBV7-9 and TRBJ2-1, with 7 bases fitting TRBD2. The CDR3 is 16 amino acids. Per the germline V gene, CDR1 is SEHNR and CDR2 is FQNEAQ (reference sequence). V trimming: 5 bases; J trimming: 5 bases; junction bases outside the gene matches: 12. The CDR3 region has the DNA TGTGCCAGCAGCCCGCCGACTAGCCGGAGAAACAATGAGCAGTTCTTC. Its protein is CASSPPTSRRNNEQFF.

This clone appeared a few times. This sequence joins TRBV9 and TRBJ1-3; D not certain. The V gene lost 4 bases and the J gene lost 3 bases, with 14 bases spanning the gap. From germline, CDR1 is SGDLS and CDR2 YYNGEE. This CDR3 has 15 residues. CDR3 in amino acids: CASSSSGTGGNTIYF. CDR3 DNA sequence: TGTGCCAGCAGCTCGAGCGGCACCGGTGGAAACACCATATATTTT.

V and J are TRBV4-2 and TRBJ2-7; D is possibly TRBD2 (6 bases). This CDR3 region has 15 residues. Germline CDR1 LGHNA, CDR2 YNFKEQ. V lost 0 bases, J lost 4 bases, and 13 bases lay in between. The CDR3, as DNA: TGTGCCAGCAGCCAAGATCTGGCAGGGAGGTACGAGCAGTACTTC. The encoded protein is CASSQDLAGRYEQYF.

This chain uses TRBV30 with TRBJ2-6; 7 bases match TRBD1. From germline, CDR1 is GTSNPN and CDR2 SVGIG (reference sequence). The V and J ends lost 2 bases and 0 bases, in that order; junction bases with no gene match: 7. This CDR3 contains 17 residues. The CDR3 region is CAWSPARTGSGANVLTF. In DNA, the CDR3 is TGTGCCTGGAGTCCAGCCCGGACAGGCTCTGGGGCCAACGTCCTGACTTTC.

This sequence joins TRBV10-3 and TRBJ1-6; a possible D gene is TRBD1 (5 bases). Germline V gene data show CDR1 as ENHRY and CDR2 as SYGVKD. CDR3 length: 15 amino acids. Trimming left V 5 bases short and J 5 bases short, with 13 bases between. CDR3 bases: TGTGCCATCAGTTGGGGGACGGGAGATAATTCACCCCTCCACTTT. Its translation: CAISWGTGDNSPLHF.

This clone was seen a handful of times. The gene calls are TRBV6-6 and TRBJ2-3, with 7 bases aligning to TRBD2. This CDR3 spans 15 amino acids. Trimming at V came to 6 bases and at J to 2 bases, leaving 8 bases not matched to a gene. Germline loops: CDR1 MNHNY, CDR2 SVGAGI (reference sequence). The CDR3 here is CASSPSLAATDTQYF. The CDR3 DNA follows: TGTGCCAGCAGCCCTTCTCTAGCGGCCACAGATACGCAGTATTTT.

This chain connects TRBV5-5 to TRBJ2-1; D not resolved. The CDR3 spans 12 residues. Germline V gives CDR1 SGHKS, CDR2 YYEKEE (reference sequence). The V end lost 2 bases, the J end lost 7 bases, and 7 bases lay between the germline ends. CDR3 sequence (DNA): TGTGCCAGCAGCTTCGGTGAGAATGAGCAGTTCTTC. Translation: CASSFGENEQFF.

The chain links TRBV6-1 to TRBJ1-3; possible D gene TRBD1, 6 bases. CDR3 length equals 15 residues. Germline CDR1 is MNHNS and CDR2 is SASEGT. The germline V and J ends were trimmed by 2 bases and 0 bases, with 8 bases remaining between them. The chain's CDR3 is CASSERGISGNTIYF. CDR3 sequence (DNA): TGTGCCAGCAGTGAAAGGGGGATCTCTGGAAACACCATATATTTT.

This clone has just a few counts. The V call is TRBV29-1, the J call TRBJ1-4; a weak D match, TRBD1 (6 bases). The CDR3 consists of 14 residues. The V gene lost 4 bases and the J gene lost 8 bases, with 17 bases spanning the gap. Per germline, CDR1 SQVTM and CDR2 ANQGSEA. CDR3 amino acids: CSVAETGYLEKLFF. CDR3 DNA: TGCAGCGTTGCAGAGACAGGCTATTTAGAAAAACTGTTTTTT.

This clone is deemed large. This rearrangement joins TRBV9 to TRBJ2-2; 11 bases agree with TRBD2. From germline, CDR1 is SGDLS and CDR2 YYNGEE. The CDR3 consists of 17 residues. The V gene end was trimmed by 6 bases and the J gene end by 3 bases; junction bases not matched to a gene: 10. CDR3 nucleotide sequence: TGTGCCAGCACCCTTCCATTAGCGGGAGGGGACACCGGGGAGCTGTTTTTT. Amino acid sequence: CASTLPLAGGDTGELFF. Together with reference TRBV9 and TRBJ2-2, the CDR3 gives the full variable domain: DSGVTQTPKHLITATGQRVTLRCSPRSGDLSVYWYQQSLDQGLQFLIQYYNGEERAKGNILERFSAQQFPDLHSELNLSSLELGDSALYFCASTLPLAGGDTGELFFGEGSRLTVL.

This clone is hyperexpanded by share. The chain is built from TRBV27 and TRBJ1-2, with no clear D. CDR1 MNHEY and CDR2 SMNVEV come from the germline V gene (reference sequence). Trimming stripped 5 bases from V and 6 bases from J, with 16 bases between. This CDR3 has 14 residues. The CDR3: CASSPNPTTHGYTF. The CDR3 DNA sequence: TGTGCCAGCAGTCCTAACCCAACGACACATGGCTACACCTTC.

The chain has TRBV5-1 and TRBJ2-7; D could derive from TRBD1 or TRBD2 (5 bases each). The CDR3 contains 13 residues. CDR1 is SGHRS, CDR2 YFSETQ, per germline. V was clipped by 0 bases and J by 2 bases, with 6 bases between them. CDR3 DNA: TGCGCCAGCAGCTTGGGGGACCCCTACGAGCAGTACTTC. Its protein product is CASSLGDPYEQYF.

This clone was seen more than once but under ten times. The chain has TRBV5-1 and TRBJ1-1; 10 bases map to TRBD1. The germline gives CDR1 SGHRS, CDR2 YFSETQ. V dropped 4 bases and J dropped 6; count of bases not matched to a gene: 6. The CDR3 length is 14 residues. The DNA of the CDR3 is TGCGCCAGCAGCGGGGGACAGGGGATACCTGAAGCTTTCTTT. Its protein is CASSGGQGIPEAFF.

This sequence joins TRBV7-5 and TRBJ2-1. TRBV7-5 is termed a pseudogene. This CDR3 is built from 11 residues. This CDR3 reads CASSPGPEQFF. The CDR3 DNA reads TGTGCCAGCAGCCCGGGACCTGAGCAGTTCTTC.